Below, one TCR beta chain is given with its context. This clonotype was picked up many times. Its cognate antigen has yet to be identified. There are no base qualities to consult, and no much larger clone falls within one base. These data are taken from a study of blood T cells in healthy people across ages (dated by TCRdb to the mid-2010s). Broadly, across the study: Template switching captured roughly one uniquely barcoded TCR beta cDNA molecule per two T cells in model experiments. Age-related changes in TCR beta repertoire diversity were measured in the study by deep sequencing normalized with unique cDNA molecular identifiers. The donors were divided into four age groups: young (average roughly 17 years), middle-aged (roughly 42), aged (around 59) and long-lived (roughly 82). Using the same blood draw, the study looked at two additional independent replicas of 1 million unique cDNA reads for two donors, one aged 18 to 30 and the other aged 80 or older. To avoid experimental bias, donors of different ages were distributed randomly across sequencing lanes. Overall study results and their limits: Conclusive comparison of naive and antigen-experienced compartments was prevented by the profiling of bulk unsorted PBMCs. Compared with the aged group, the long-lived group had more naive CD4+ T cells, fewer expanded clones and increased TCR diversity, a pattern suggesting age selection. Total diversity estimates from one million sequenced T cells were considered lower bounds and underestimates. As age increased, observed TCR beta diversity per million T cells dropped in a roughly linear way, and a significant reduction was already evident by age 40. There was a strong correlation between observed TCR beta diversity and the percentage of naive T cells measured by flow cytometry. The CMV infection status of donors was not known, potentially confounding age-related changes in expanded clonotypes.

Donors were around 37 systemically healthy Caucasian individuals from Russia aged roughly 6 to 100 years. Around 10 milliliters of peripheral blood were collected from each donor into EDTA-treated Vacutainer tubes. Ficoll-Paque density-gradient centrifugation was used to isolate PBMCs, with at least 7 million per sample. Trizol reagent was used to extract total RNA from PBMCs, with at least 5 micrograms per sample. For every donor, an aliquot of PBMCs went through flow cytometry to measure the percentages of naive CD45RAhigh/CD27high T cells. Libraries were made using 5' RACE. The sample was run on an Illumina HiSeq 2500. A second roughly 7 to 11 cycle PCR used a sample-barcoded 5' primer and a J-beta primer mix. A unique molecular identifier was introduced onto each TCR beta cDNA molecule by a template-switch 5' adaptor carrying 12 random nucleotides. Each sample yielded at least 2.5 million CDR3-containing paired-end reads. First-strand cDNA was synthesized from all RNA with the Mint cDNA synthesis kit, primed by a TRBC-specific oligonucleotide. Following uracil-DNA glycosylase treatment, all cDNA underwent a first 18-cycle PCR with the universal primers M1SS and BC2_uni_R. The published analysis was carried out like this. For normalization, 1 million high-quality reads were randomly selected from each sample, with every read carrying a distinct molecular identifier. Instead of being binned into consensus sequences, reads with shared molecular identifiers were discarded. MiTCR, with a Q25 quality threshold and the strictest error-elimination algorithm, was used for CDR3 identification, clonotype clustering and error correction. A nonparametric unseen species model with Euler transformation was used to estimate a lower bound on total TCR beta diversity. TCRdb redid the processing of the public reads, applying fastp at Q25 and MiXCR, and retained in-frame beta chains. Every distinct CDR3 protein forms one entry, paired with its most common genes and DNA. These V and J calls originate from TCRdb's pipeline instead of the authors' own analysis. The sample data list approximately 730,000 distinct CDR3 sequences, and roughly 43% of these were observed just once. Around 20% of the sample belongs to the ten largest clones.

The sample consisted of blood. The receptor comes from a woman aged 55-69 years in good health.

The CDR3 region reads CASSRSRTNEKLFF. The DNA sequence reads TGTGCCAGCAGTCGAAGCAGGACTAATGAAAAACTGTTTTTT. The chain was built from TRBV12-3 or TRBV12-4 and TRBJ1-4; the D gene lacks a confident call. The V end loses 5 bases and the J end loses 2 bases, and a stretch of 9 bases separates them. The CDR3 measures 14 amino acids from cysteine to phenylalanine. Just CDR3 DNA is preserved here, 42 bases in frame from base 1.